Presented here are 28 T cell receptor beta chains from one specimen sequenced in a study of T cell responses to AZD1222 COVID-19 vaccine. Assay: immunoSEQ multiplex PCR; the TCRdb copy retains only in-frame clones and omits some. The sample lists roughly 120,000 clones; 89% were seen once. Here the sequenced sample was peripheral blood, taken on day 0 of AZD1222 vaccination. Receptors were obtained from an adult in good health.

V usage is TRBV28 and J usage is TRBJ1-2, with 7 nucleotides matching TRBD1. In germline, CDR1 is MDHEN, CDR2 SYDVKM. V shed 6 bases, J shed 4 bases, and the junction held 11 bases outside the gene matches. This CDR3 has 15 residues. The CDR3 DNA reads TGTGCCAGCAGACTCGGGACAGCCGGGGTCTATGGCTACACCTTC. Protein: CASRLGTAGVYGYTF.

This rearrangement joins TRBV7-8 to TRBJ2-7, with D uncertain. The V and J ends lost 6 bases and 3 bases respectively, with 18 bases between them. The CDR3 runs to 15 residues. Germline CDR1 and CDR2: SGHVS and FQNEAQ. In DNA, the CDR3 is TGTGCCAGCAGTCCCAGGTATCGGGTTGGCTACGAGCAGTACTTC. Translation gives CASSPRYRVGYEQYF.

V usage is TRBV7-8 and J usage is TRBJ2-3, with TRBD2 matching 12 bases. The CDR3 has 15 residues. J was trimmed by 4 bases and V by 4 bases; bases with no gene match: 3. CDR1 and CDR2 from the germline V gene are SGHVS and FQNEAQ. The CDR3 nucleotides read TGTGCCAGCAGCTCCCGGACTAGCGGGGCAGATACGCAGTATTTT. Translating gives CASSSRTSGADTQYF.

The chain couples TRBV4-1 to TRBJ2-1; perhaps D is TRBD1 or TRBD2 (6 bases each). This CDR3 comprises 17 residues. The ends were cut back, 0 bases at V and 0 bases at J, with 12 bases in the middle. The V gene's germline CDR1 is MGHRA and CDR2 YSYEKL. This CDR3 is CASSQEVGGLSYNEQFF. The CDR3 region has the DNA TGCGCCAGCAGCCAAGAGGTCGGGGGCCTCTCCTACAATGAGCAGTTCTTC.

This chain links TRBV29-1 with TRBJ2-3, with D perhaps matching TRBD1 or TRBD2 (6 bases each). The germline V and J ends were trimmed by 1 base and 4 bases, with 9 bases remaining between them. The germline V gene has CDR1 SQVTM and CDR2 ANQGSEA. This CDR3 comprises 13 residues. Here the CDR3 reads CSVEVGGSDTQYF. In nucleotides, the CDR3 is TGCAGCGTTGAAGTGGGGGGCTCAGATACGCAGTATTTT.

The count of this clone is one. The genes are TRBV7-9 and TRBJ1-6; D remains ambiguous. The CDR3 contains 11 residues. V lost 3 bases to trimming and J lost 10 bases, with 4 bases between them. Germline V gene lookup returns CDR1 SEHNR and CDR2 FQNEAQ (reference sequence). This CDR3 reads CASSFDSPLHF. The CDR3 DNA reads as TGTGCCAGCAGCTTTGACTCACCCCTCCACTTT.

The chain couples TRBV7-2 to TRBJ1-5; D remains unclear. V dropped 2 bases and J dropped 7 bases, with 15 bases sitting between them. The CDR3 totals 15 residues. CDR1 and CDR2 (germline): SGHTA, FQGNSA. CDR3 sequence: CASSLKLGADQPQHF. The CDR3 region has the DNA TGTGCCAGCAGCTTAAAGTTGGGAGCGGACCAGCCCCAGCATTTT.

This clone was found a few times. This rearrangement joins TRBV3-1 (or the pseudogene TRBV3-2) to TRBJ1-2; maybe TRBD1 (6 bases). Trimming took 7 bases from V and 6 from J, leaving 9 bases between them. Germline CDR1 is LGHDT and CDR2 is YNNKEL (reference sequence). The CDR3 length is 11 residues. The CDR3 region has the DNA TGTGCCAGCACGAACAGGGATGGCTACACCTTC. Amino acids: CASTNRDGYTF.

The V gene is TRBV19, the J gene TRBJ1-1; 10 bases are shared with TRBD1. V lost 9 bases to trimming and J lost 4 bases; unmatched junction nucleotides: 8. The CDR3 contains 14 residues. Germline CDR1 reads LNHDA; CDR2 reads SQIVND (reference sequence). The CDR3 sequence: CASNRDRGRTEAFF. Written as DNA, the CDR3 is TGTGCCAGCAACCGGGACAGGGGTCGCACTGAAGCTTTCTTT.

The chain combines TRBV5-5 with TRBJ1-2; 10 bases line up with TRBD1. This CDR3 is 15 amino acids long. Germline values: CDR1 SGHKS, CDR2 YYEKEE (reference sequence). The V and J ends lost 1 base and 8 bases, in that order; junction bases with no gene match: 8. CDR3 sequence: CASSLLGQGQRGYTF. DNA of the CDR3: TGTGCCAGCAGCTTGTTGGGACAGGGGCAGCGGGGCTACACCTTC.

The V gene is TRBV4-1, the J gene TRBJ1-6; D uncertain. This CDR3 has 15 amino acids. The V end lost 0 bases, the J end lost 3 bases, and 6 bases lay between the germline ends. The germline gives CDR1 MGHRA, CDR2 YSYEKL. CDR3 protein: CASSQDGNYNSPLHF. In DNA, the CDR3 is TGCGCCAGCAGCCAAGACGGGAACTATAATTCACCCCTCCACTTT.

The chain joins TRBV19 to TRBJ2-1; D might be TRBD2 (5 bases). CDR1 is LNHDA, CDR2 SQIVND, per germline (reference sequence). V was shortened by 9 bases and J by 4 bases, with 19 bases between the two germline ends. The CDR3 runs 15 residues. CDR3 protein: CASSEAADLYNEQFF. The CDR3 DNA reads TGTGCCAGCAGTGAAGCAGCGGACCTTTACAATGAGCAGTTCTTC.

Here the CDR3 reads CASKSRQKLFF. CDR3 sequence (DNA): TGTGCCAGTAAGTCTCGTCAAAAACTGTTTTTT. The chain links TRBV19 to TRBJ1-4; the D is unclear. The V gene's germline CDR1 is LNHDA and CDR2 SQIVND (reference sequence). Trimming removed 7 bases at V and 9 bases at J, with 9 bases between. The CDR3 spans 11 residues.

This chain joins TRBV5-1 and TRBJ2-4; 7 nucleotides agree with TRBD1. The J segment lost 3 bases and the V segment lost 5 bases, leaving 20 bases of the junction unmatched. This CDR3 is 19 amino acids long. In germline, CDR1 is SGHRS, CDR2 YFSETQ. Written as DNA, the CDR3 is TGCGCCAGCAGTTCCCTATTTAGACAGGGAAAGTCCGGCAAAAACATTCAGTACTTC. Protein sequence: CASSSLFRQGKSGKNIQYF.

The V and J genes are TRBV12-3 or TRBV12-4 and TRBJ1-1; a weak D match, TRBD1 (6 bases). V was trimmed by 1 base and J by 6 bases, leaving 9 bases between them. This CDR3 spans 13 amino acids. In DNA form, the CDR3 reads TGTGCCAGCAGTTTAGGGGACATCCCTGAAGCTTTCTTT. Amino acids: CASSLGDIPEAFF.

The CDR3 loop is CASSLWGNEQYF. DNA of the CDR3: TGTGCCAGCAGTTTGTGGGGGAACGAGCAGTACTTC. The gene calls are TRBV28 and TRBJ2-7, with D perhaps assigned TRBD1 or TRBD2 (5 bases each). Looked up from germline, CDR1 is MDHEN and CDR2 is SYDVKM. V lost 3 bases, J lost 5 bases, and 8 bases lay in between. The CDR3 length is 12 residues.

The V and J genes are TRBV7-8 and TRBJ2-5; TRBD1 or TRBD2 may be the D gene (5 bases each). Germline V CDR1 and CDR2: SGHVS, FQNEAQ. The CDR3 spans 14 residues. V was shortened by 4 bases and J by 1 base, with 10 bases between the two germline ends. The CDR3 DNA reads TGTGCCAGCAGCTCTCCCGGGACCCAAGAGACCCAGTACTTC. Its translation: CASSSPGTQETQYF.

In nucleotides, the CDR3 is TGTGCCAGCAGTTACAGTCGGGGCCCCTATGGCTACACCTTC. Translating gives CASSYSRGPYGYTF. The rearrangement uses TRBV6-5 and TRBJ1-2; possible D gene TRBD1, 5 bases. CDR1 and CDR2 (germline): MNHEY, SVGAGI. CDR3 size: 14 residues. Trimming took off 2 bases at V and 4 bases at J, with 11 bases between the two ends.

The CDR3 DNA is TGTGCCAGCAGCGCGCGCCGGGACAGGGGAGGCAGCACTGAAGCTTTCTTT. The encoded protein is CASSARRDRGGSTEAFF. This rearrangement joins TRBV9 to TRBJ1-1, with 10 bases lining up with TRBD1. CDR1 and CDR2 (germline): SGDLS, YYNGEE. V was clipped by 3 bases and J by 4 bases; unmatched bases: 12. This CDR3 is 17 amino acids long. The full variable domain, completed using reference TRBV9 and TRBJ1-1, is DSGVTQTPKHLITATGQRVTLRCSPRSGDLSVYWYQQSLDQGLQFLIQYYNGEERAKGNILERFSAQQFPDLHSELNLSSLELGDSALYFCASSARRDRGGSTEAFFGQGTRLTVV.

This sequence joins TRBV28 and TRBJ1-2; 8 positions match TRBD1. The junction had 2 bases not matched to a gene; V was cut back by 5 bases and J by 3 bases. Per the germline V gene, CDR1 is MDHEN and CDR2 is SYDVKM. CDR3 length equals 13 residues. The CDR3 reads CASSPTGDYGYTF. CDR3 DNA: TGTGCCAGCAGTCCGACAGGGGACTATGGCTACACCTTC.

The chain carries TRBV5-1 and TRBJ1-1, with unresolved D. CDR1 and CDR2 from the germline V gene are SGHRS and YFSETQ. The V and J ends lost 3 bases and 1 base respectively, with 13 bases between them. This CDR3 is built from 15 residues. The CDR3 region is CASSSHPGTNTEAFF. CDR3 nucleotides: TGCGCCAGCAGCTCCCACCCCGGCACGAACACTGAAGCTTTCTTT.

The chain links TRBV14 to TRBJ2-7; 9 bases map to TRBD1. There are 13 residues in the CDR3. V lost 6 bases and J lost 3; bases outside the gene matches: 3. Germline CDR1 and CDR2: SGHDN and FVKESK. For the CDR3, the DNA is TGTGCCAGCAGACTGACAGGGGGCTACGAGCAGTACTTC. Amino acid sequence: CASRLTGGYEQYF. Complete variable domain (other parts from reference TRBV14 and TRBJ2-7): EAGVTQFPSHSVIEKGQTVTLRCDPISGHDNLYWYRRVMGKEIKFLLHFVKESKQDESGMPNNRFLAERTGGTYSTLKVQPAELEDSGVYFCASRLTGGYEQYFGPGTRLTVT.

The chain has TRBV6-6 and TRBJ2-2; D is perhaps TRBD2 (6 bases). V was trimmed by 5 bases and J by 6 bases, leaving 16 bases between them. CDR1 and CDR2 (germline): MNHNY, SVGAGI (reference sequence). The CDR3 sequence is 15 residues long. CDR3 sequence reads: CASSQTREPPGELFF. The DNA for the CDR3 is TGTGCCAGCAGTCAGACTAGAGAACCCCCCGGGGAGCTGTTTTTT.

J is TRBJ2-2 and V is TRBV19, with unresolved D. The V end lost 7 bases, the J end lost 5 bases, and 5 bases lay between the germline ends. The CDR3 sequence is 11 residues long. From germline, CDR1 is LNHDA and CDR2 SQIVND (reference sequence). CDR3 nucleotide sequence: TGTGCCAGTAAAAGTACCGGGGAGCTGTTTTTT. As protein: CASKSTGELFF.

The chain recombines TRBV2 with TRBJ1-2, with TRBD1 identical over 8 bases. The V and J ends lost 10 bases and 6 bases, in that order; junction bases with no gene match: 4. The CDR3 length is 11 residues. Germline V gene lookup returns CDR1 SNHLY and CDR2 FYNNEI. The CDR3, as DNA: TGTGCCACCGGACAGGGCCATGGCTACACCTTC. Amino acids: CATGQGHGYTF.

The V call is TRBV11-2, the J call TRBJ1-5, with 8 bases matching TRBD1. Germline CDR1 reads SGHAT; CDR2 reads FQNNGV. With 1 base clipped from V and 5 bases from J, the junction kept 4 bases outside the gene matches. CDR3 length: 15 residues. CDR3 nucleotides: TGTGCCAGCAGCTTAGGGACAGGGTACGATCAGCCCCAGCATTTT. Protein product: CASSLGTGYDQPQHF.

V is TRBV6-6 and J is TRBJ2-1, with D unclear. V lost 4 bases and J lost 5, with 18 bases in between. Germline V gives CDR1 MNHNY, CDR2 SVGAGI (reference sequence). This CDR3 has 16 residues. The CDR3 loop is CASSSPAVTDDNEQFF. The CDR3 DNA follows: TGTGCCAGCAGTTCCCCCGCCGTGACTGACGACAATGAGCAGTTCTTC.

This chain joins TRBV19 and TRBJ2-3; possible D gene TRBD2, 6 bases. V lost 4 bases, J lost 0 bases, and 26 bases lay in between. The CDR3 is 20 amino acids. The germline V gene encodes CDR1 LNHDA and CDR2 SQIVND (reference sequence). The DNA of the CDR3 is TGTGCCAGTAGTACCCGCCCGGGACTCTACTCCTTTTCTAGCACAGATACGCAGTATTTT. Protein sequence: CASSTRPGLYSFSSTDTQYF.